These T cell receptor beta chains were read from a single sample in a study of T cells in Graves' hyperthyroidism and ophthalmopathy. TCRdb reprocessed the multiplex PCR reads with MiXCR, giving one entry per CDR3 protein. The sample includes just under 750,000 distinct CDR3 sequences, 30% to 40% of them seen just once. Source material: blood. These receptors all stem from a woman aged 40 to 50 with Graves' hyperthyroidism. Each CDR3 is given with its conserved first and last residue. A D gene is named only where the DNA matches it firmly. Clone size appears in some rows only: once, few, many, or a class for an expanded clone.

size	J	V	D	DNA	CDR3
-	TRBJ1-5	TRBV19	-	TGTGCCAGTAGAGCTCTTAGGGACCTACTAAGCAATCAGCCCCAGCATTTT	CASRALRDLLSNQPQHF
-	TRBJ2-3	TRBV2	-	TGTGCCAGCATACTGGCAGATACGCAGTATTTT	CASILADTQYF
few	TRBJ2-7	TRBV12-3/TRBV12-4	-	TGTGCCAGCAGTATGGGACTAGACAGGGTAGAGGCCGAGCAGTACTTC	CASSMGLDRVEAEQYF
-	TRBJ2-7	TRBV6-2/TRBV6-3	-	TGTGCCAGCACCGGCGGGACTCCTTCATCCTACGAGCAGTACTTC	CASTGGTPSSYEQYF
few	TRBJ1-1	TRBV7-9	-	TGTGCCAGCAGCCCCCATTCCATGGCTTTCTTT	CASSPHSMAFF
many	TRBJ1-2	TRBV6-5	-	TGTGCCAGCAGCTCCCGGGTCAGGGAGTATGGCTACACCTTC	CASSSRVREYGYTF
few	TRBJ2-5	TRBV4-1	-	TGCGCCAGCAGTCCGATACCCCAAGAGACCCAGTACTTC	CASSPIPQETQYF
many	TRBJ2-5	TRBV7-9	TRBD2	TGTGCCAGCAGCTGGGGACTAGCGGGAGAGACCCAGTACTTC	CASSWGLAGETQYF
many	TRBJ1-2	TRBV5-1	TRBD1	TGCGCCAGCAGCTTCGGGCAGGGGGCCTATGGCTACACCTTC	CASSFGQGAYGYTF
-	TRBJ2-7	TRBV29-1	TRBD1	TGCAGCGTGTCTGAGGGGGCAGAAGAGCAGTACTTC	CSVSEGAEEQYF
-	TRBJ2-7	TRBV29-1	-	TGCAGCGTTGAAGAGACACGAAAGGGCTACGAGCAGTACTTC	CSVEETRKGYEQYF
many	TRBJ1-2	TRBV29-1	TRBD1	TGCAGCGTTCGTACAGGGGAGAATGGCTACACCTTC	CSVRTGENGYTF
-	TRBJ1-1	TRBV19	TRBD1	TGTGCCAGCAGGAAAAGGGGGCCCGAAGGATGGGGAGCTTTCTTT	CASRKRGPEGWGAFF
-	TRBJ1-6	TRBV7-2	-	TGTGCCAGCAGCCCAGGATGGGGGGGGGGTTCACCCCTCCACTTT	CASSPGWGGGSPLHF
-	TRBJ1-1	TRBV10-2	-	TGTGCCAGCAATAGACGGACGCCTGAAGCTTTCTTT	CASNRRTPEAFF
-	TRBJ2-7	TRBV10-3	TRBD1	TGTGCCATCAGTGGACAGGGGGCGGGTTACGAGCAGTACTTC	CAISGQGAGYEQYF
many	TRBJ2-6	TRBV10-3	-	TGTGCCATCAGTGGGGCATCAAAGTCTGGGGCCAACGTCCTGACTTTC	CAISGASKSGANVLTF
many	TRBJ1-2	TRBV7-9	-	TGTGCCAGCACCGGGACGGAGAACTATGGCTACACCTTC	CASTGTENYGYTF
many	TRBJ2-5	TRBV2	-	TGTGCCAGCAGGGAAATAGAAGAGACCCAGTACTTC	CASREIEETQYF
-	TRBJ1-1	TRBV14	-	TGTGCCAGCAGCCTTTATAGCAACACTGAAGCTTTCTTT	CASSLYSNTEAFF
many	TRBJ1-6	TRBV28	-	TGTGCCAGCAGATTTTCCCTCGAGGGATCACCCCTCCACTTT	CASRFSLEGSPLHF
-	TRBJ2-7	TRBV10-3	-	TGTGCCATCAGAACCACTAGTAGTTACGAGCAGTACTTC	CAIRTTSSYEQYF
-	TRBJ1-1	TRBV29-1	-	TGCAGCGTTGAGAGGAAAGTGTACACTGAAGCTTTCTTT	CSVERKVYTEAFF
-	TRBJ2-7	TRBV29-1	TRBD2	TGCAGCTTAGTGGGCGCGGGAGGAAACGAGCAGTACTTC	CSLVGAGGNEQYF
-	TRBJ2-7	TRBV6-5	TRBD1	TGTGCCATCAGTTACAGGGGCGGAAACGAGCAGTACTTC	CAISYRGGNEQYF
many	TRBJ1-4	TRBV2	TRBD1	TGTGCCAGCAGTGTACAGGGGGGGACAACTAATGAAAAACTGTTTTTT	CASSVQGGTTNEKLFF
-	TRBJ2-7	TRBV5-1	TRBD2	TGCGCCAGCAGCTTGGCTAGCGGCCCAAAGGGCGAGCAGTACTTC	CASSLASGPKGEQYF
few	TRBJ1-5	TRBV9	-	TGTGCCAGCAGCGTCGAAGGGTATAGCAATCAGCCCCAGCATTTT	CASSVEGYSNQPQHF
-	TRBJ1-2	TRBV2	-	TGTGCGCAGCTCGCGGCAGGTGGTAACTATGGCTACACCTTC	CAQLAAGGNYGYTF
many	TRBJ1-6	TRBV19	-	TGTGCCAGTAGTGGGGGGCGAGGGGAGTCACCCCTCCACTTT	CASSGGRGESPLHF
few	TRBJ1-5	TRBV7-2	-	TGTGCCAGCAGGCCTTTGGGCAATCAGCCCCAGCATTTT	CASRPLGNQPQHF
-	TRBJ2-5	TRBV20-1	TRBD1	TGCAGTGCTAGAGATCTCTATGGACAGGGGGCGGAGACCCAGTACTTC	CSARDLYGQGAETQYF